Ten or more counts support the clone carrying this T cell receptor (beta chain). Its antigen is not identified. V dropped 0 bases and J dropped 5; count of bases not matched to a gene: 0. Germline lookup yields CDR1 MNHEY and CDR2 SVGAGI. The CDR3 is 15 amino acids. The data stem from a study of T cells in Graves' hyperthyroidism and ophthalmopathy. On the study more broadly: Any treatment followed the collection of peripheral blood at initial diagnosis. Study-wide points: Before onset, ophthalmopathy was predicted by the model a median approximately 6.7 months earlier.

The PBMCs were sourced from fresh peripheral blood (more than 9 ml). TCR beta CDR3 regions were amplified from RNA. The primer set for the first-round RT-PCR of the TCR CDR3 was HTBI. Each CDR3 protein gets one entry after TCRdb re-called the multiplex PCR reads with MiXCR. The sample has about 260,000 distinct CDR3 sequences, about 20% seen once. The TCR was taken from a man younger than 40 with Graves' ophthalmopathy. The V and J genes are TRBV6-5 and TRBJ2-3; 12 bases fit TRBD2. Sequencing used blood. The CDR3 bases are TGTGCCAGCAGTTACTCGGGACTAGCGGGAGATACGCAGTATTTT. Amino acid sequence: CASSYSGLAGDTQYF.